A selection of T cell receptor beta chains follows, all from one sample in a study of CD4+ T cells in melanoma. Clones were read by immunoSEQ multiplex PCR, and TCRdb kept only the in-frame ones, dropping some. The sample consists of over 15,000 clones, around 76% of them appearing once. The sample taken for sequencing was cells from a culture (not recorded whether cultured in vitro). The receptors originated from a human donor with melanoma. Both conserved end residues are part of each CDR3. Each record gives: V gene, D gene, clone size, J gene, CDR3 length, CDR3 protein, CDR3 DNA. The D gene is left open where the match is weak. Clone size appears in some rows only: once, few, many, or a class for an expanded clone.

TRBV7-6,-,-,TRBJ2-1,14,CASSWGPQSNEQFF,TGTGCCAGCAGCTGGGGACCCCAGAGCAATGAGCAGTTCTTC
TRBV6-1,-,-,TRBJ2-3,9,CASKRTQYF,TGTGCCAGCAAACGAACGCAGTATTTT
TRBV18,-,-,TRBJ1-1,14,CASSPLQGDTEAFF,TGTGCCAGCTCACCACTACAGGGCGACACTGAAGCTTTCTTT
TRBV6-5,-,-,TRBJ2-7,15,CASSYSAGDSYEQYF,TGTGCCAGCAGTTACTCAGCCGGGGACTCCTACGAGCAGTACTTC
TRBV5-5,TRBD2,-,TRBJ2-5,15,CASSLVGTMQETQYF,TGTGCCAGCAGCTTGGTAGGGACTATGCAAGAGACCCAGTACTTC
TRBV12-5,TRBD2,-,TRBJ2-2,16,CASGVARGGNTGELFF,TGTGCTAGTGGAGTAGCACGGGGGGGGAACACCGGGGAGCTGTTTTTT
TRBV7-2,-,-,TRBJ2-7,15,CASSLVPGGRYEQYF,TGTGCCAGCAGCTTAGTTCCCGGGGGGCGGTACGAGCAGTACTTC
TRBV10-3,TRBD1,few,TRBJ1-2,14,CAIKGQGAGYGYTF,TGTGCCATCAAAGGACAGGGGGCGGGCTATGGCTACACCTTC
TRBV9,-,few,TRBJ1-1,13,CASSGTLSAEAFF,TGTGCCAGCAGCGGAACCCTTTCGGCTGAAGCTTTCTTT
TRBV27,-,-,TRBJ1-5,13,CASSRDLHQPQHF,TGTGCCAGCAGCCGGGACTTACACCAGCCCCAGCATTTT
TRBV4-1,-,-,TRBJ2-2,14,CASSWGQTTGELFF,TGCGCCAGCAGCTGGGGGCAGACCACCGGGGAGCTGTTTTTT
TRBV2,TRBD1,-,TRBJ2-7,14,CASSVWQGAYEQYF,TGTGCCAGCAGTGTCTGGCAGGGGGCCTACGAGCAGTACTTC
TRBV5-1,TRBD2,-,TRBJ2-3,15,CASGIAGGGTDTQYF,TGCGCCAGCGGGATAGCGGGGGGCGGCACAGATACGCAGTATTTT
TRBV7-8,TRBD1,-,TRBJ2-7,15,CASSLVRDRRYEQYF,TGTGCCAGCAGCTTAGTTCGGGACAGACGGTACGAGCAGTACTTC
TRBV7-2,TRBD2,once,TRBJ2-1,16,CASSPQTSASYNEQFF,TGTGCCAGCAGCCCCCAGACTAGCGCTTCCTACAATGAGCAGTTCTTC
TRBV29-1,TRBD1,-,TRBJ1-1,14,CSVETGQGWTEAFF,TGCAGCGTTGAAACGGGACAGGGTTGGACTGAAGCTTTCTTT
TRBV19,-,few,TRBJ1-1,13,CASSWLRDTEAFF,TGTGCCAGTAGTTGGCTTAGGGATACTGAAGCTTTCTTT
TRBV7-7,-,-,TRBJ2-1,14,CASSKGQGTSEQFF,TGTGCTAGCAGTAAAGGTCAGGGAACGTCTGAGCAGTTCTTC
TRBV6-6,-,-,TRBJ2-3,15,CASSYYTGSSDTQYF,TGTGCCAGCAGTTACTATACAGGGAGTTCAGATACGCAGTATTTT
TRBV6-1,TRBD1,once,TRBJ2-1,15,CASSDTGGLRNEQFF,TGTGCCAGCAGCGATACAGGGGGCTTGCGCAATGAGCAGTTCTTC
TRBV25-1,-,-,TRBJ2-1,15,CASSEYSVPANEQFF,TGTGCCAGCAGTGAATATTCGGTGCCAGCCAATGAGCAGTTCTTC
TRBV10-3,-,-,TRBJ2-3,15,CAISESGRNTDTQYF,TGTGCCATCAGTGAATCCGGGCGGAACACAGATACGCAGTATTTT
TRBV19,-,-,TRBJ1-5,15,CASHRRGQGYQPQHF,TGTGCCAGCCATCGACGGGGGCAGGGTTATCAGCCCCAGCATTTT
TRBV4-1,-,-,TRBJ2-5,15,CASSQVWGLRVAQYF,TGCGCCAGCAGCCAAGTGTGGGGGCTTAGAGTGGCCCAGTACTTC
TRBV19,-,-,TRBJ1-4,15,CASSMRRRSNEKLFF,TGTGCCAGTAGTATGCGGAGACGTAGTAATGAAAAACTGTTTTTT
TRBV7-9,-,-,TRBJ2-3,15,CASTHPSGSTDTQYF,TGTGCCAGCACCCACCCCAGCGGTAGCACAGATACGCAGTATTTT
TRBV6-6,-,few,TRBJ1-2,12,CASSLGPWGYTF,TGTGCCAGCAGTTTGGGGCCCTGGGGCTACACCTTC
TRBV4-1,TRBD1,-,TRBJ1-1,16,CASSRGTGGQNTEAFF,TGCGCCAGCAGCCGGGGGACAGGGGGCCAGAACACTGAAGCTTTCTTT
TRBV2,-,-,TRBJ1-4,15,CASRAGGGKNEKLFF,TGTGCCAGCAGGGCAGGCGGGGGTAAGAATGAAAAACTGTTTTTT
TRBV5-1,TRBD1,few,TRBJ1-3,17,CASSGIGQGDSGNTIYF,TGCGCCAGCAGCGGGATCGGACAGGGAGACTCTGGAAACACCATATATTTT
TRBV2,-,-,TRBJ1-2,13,CASSEDRIYGYTF,TGTGCCAGCAGTGAGGATAGGATATATGGCTACACCTTC
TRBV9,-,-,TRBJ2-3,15,CASTLWGGVTDTQYF,TGTGCCAGCACCCTCTGGGGCGGGGTAACAGATACGCAGTATTTT
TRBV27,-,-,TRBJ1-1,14,CASSPRQTHTEAFF,TGTGCCAGCAGTCCGCGACAGACCCACACTGAAGCTTTCTTT
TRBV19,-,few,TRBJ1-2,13,CASRTNGGYGYTF,TGTGCCAGTAGGACTAATGGAGGCTATGGCTACACCTTC
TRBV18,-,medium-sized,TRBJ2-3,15,CASSPFAGGTDTQYF,TGTGCCAGCTCACCTTTTGCAGGGGGGACAGATACGCAGTATTTT
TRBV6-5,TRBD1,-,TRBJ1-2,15,CASSRSGGLNYGYTF,TGTGCCAGCAGTCGGTCAGGGGGCCTTAACTATGGCTACACCTTC
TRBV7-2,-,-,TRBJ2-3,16,CASSLRWGGPTDTQYF,TGTGCCAGCAGCTTAAGGTGGGGGGGCCCCACAGATACGCAGTATTTT
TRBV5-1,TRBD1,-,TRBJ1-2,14,CASSPETGNYGYTF,TGCGCCAGCAGCCCGGAGACAGGGAACTATGGCTACACCTTC
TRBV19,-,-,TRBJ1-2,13,CASSPRGIGGYTF,TGTGCCAGTAGCCCACGGGGCATCGGTGGCTACACCTTC
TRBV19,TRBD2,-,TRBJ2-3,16,CASSKPGLAGVDTQYF,TGTGCCAGTAGTAAACCGGGACTAGCGGGGGTTGATACGCAGTATTTT
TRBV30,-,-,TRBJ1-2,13,CAWSKLGIYGYTF,TGTGCCTGGAGTAAGTTAGGGATCTATGGCTACACCTTC
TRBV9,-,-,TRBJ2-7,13,CASSVEPTKAKYF,TGTGCCAGCAGCGTAGAGCCCACAAAGGCGAAGTACTTC